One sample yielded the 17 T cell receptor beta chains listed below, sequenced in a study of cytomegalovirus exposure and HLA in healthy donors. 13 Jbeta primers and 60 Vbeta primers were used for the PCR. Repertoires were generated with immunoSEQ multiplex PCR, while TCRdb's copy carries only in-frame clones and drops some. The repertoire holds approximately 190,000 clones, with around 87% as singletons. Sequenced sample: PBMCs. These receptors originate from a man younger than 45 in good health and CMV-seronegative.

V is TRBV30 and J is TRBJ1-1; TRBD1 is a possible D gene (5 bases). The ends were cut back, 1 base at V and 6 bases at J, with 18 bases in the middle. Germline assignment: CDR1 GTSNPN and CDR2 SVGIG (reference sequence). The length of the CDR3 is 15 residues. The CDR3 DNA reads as TGTGCCTGGAGTGCGACCCGAACCCGGGGGGCTGAAGCTTTCTTT. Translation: CAWSATRTRGAEAFF.

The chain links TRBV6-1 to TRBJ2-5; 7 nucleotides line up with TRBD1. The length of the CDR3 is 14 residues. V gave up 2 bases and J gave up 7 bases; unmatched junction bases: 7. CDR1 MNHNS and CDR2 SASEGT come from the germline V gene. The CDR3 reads CASSESTGTATQYF. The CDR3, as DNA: TGTGCCAGCAGTGAAAGCACAGGGACAGCGACCCAGTACTTC.

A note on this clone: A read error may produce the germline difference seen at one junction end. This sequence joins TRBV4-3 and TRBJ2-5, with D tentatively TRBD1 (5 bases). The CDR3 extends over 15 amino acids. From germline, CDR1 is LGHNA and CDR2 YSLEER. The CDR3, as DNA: TGCGCCAGCAGCCGGACCGACAGAATCCAAGGGACCCAGTACTTC. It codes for CASSRTDRIQGTQYF.

Written as DNA, the CDR3 is TGTGCCAGCAGGGACGGGACAATTGCGAACACCGGGGAGCTGTTTTTT. Translating it yields CASRDGTIANTGELFF. The V and J genes are TRBV5-5 and TRBJ2-2; TRBD1 is a possible D gene (6 bases). Trimming cost V 5 bases and J 0 bases, with 14 bases left between them. This CDR3 contains 16 residues. The V gene's germline CDR1 is SGHKS and CDR2 YYEKEE (reference sequence).

The CDR3 bases are TGTGCCAGCAGTTACGCCGGGACAGACTCCTACGAGCAGTACTTC. This sequence encodes CASSYAGTDSYEQYF. The chain recombines TRBV6-5 with TRBJ2-7; 7 nucleotides agree with TRBD1. The J segment lost 0 bases and the V segment lost 2 bases, leaving 4 bases of the junction unmatched. The CDR3 spans 15 residues. Germline loops: CDR1 MNHEY, CDR2 SVGAGI.

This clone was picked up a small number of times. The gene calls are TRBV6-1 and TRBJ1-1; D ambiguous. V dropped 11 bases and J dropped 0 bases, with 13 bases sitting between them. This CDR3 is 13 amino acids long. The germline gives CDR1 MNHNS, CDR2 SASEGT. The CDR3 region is CACSQGVNTEAFF. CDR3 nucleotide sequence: TGTGCCTGCTCCCAAGGAGTGAACACTGAAGCTTTCTTT.

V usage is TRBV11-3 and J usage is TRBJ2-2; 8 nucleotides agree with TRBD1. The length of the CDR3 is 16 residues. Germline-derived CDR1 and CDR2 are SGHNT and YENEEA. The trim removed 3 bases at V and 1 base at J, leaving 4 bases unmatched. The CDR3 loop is CASSLGGTGNTGELFF. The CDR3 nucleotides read TGTGCCAGCAGCTTGGGTGGGACAGGGAACACCGGGGAGCTGTTTTTT.

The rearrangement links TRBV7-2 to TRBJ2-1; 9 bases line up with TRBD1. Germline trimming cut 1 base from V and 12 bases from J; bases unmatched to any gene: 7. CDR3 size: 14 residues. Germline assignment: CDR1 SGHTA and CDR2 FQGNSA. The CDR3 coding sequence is TGTGCCAGCAGCTTAGTAGGACAGGGGAATATGCAGTTCTTC. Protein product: CASSLVGQGNMQFF. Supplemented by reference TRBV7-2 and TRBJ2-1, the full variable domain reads GAGVSQSPSNKVTEKGKDVELRCDPISGHTALYWYRQSLGQGLEFLIYFQGNSAPDKSGLPSDRFSAERTGGSVSTLTIQRTQQEDSAVYLCASSLVGQGNMQFFGPGTRLTVL.

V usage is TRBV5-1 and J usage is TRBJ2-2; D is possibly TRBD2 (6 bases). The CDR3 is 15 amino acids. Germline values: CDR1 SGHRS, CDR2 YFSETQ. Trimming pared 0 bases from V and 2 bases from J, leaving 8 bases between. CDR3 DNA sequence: TGCGCCAGCAGCTTGGGGGGAGGCAACACCGGGGAGCTGTTTTTT. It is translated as CASSLGGGNTGELFF.

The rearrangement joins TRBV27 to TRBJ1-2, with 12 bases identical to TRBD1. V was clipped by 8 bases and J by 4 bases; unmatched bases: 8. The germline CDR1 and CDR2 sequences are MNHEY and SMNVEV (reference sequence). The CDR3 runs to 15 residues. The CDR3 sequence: CASRGQGAWGYGYTF. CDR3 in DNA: TGTGCCAGCCGGGGACAGGGGGCGTGGGGCTATGGCTACACCTTC.

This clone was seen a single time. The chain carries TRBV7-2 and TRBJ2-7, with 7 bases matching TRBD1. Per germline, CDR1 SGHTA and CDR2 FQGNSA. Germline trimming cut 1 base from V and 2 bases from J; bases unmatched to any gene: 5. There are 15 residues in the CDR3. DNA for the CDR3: TGTGCCAGCAGCTTAGGACAGGGACATCCCTACGAGCAGTACTTC. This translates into CASSLGQGHPYEQYF. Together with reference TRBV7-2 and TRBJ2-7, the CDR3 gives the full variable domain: GAGVSQSPSNKVTEKGKDVELRCDPISGHTALYWYRQSLGQGLEFLIYFQGNSAPDKSGLPSDRFSAERTGGSVSTLTIQRTQQEDSAVYLCASSLGQGHPYEQYFGPGTRLTVT.

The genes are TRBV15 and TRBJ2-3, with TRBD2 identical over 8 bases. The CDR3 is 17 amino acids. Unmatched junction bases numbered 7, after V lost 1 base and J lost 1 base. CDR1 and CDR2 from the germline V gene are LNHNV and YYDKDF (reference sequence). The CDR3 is CATSRGGTRGGTDTQYF. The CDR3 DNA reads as TGTGCCACCAGCAGAGGAGGGACTAGGGGTGGCACAGATACGCAGTATTTT.

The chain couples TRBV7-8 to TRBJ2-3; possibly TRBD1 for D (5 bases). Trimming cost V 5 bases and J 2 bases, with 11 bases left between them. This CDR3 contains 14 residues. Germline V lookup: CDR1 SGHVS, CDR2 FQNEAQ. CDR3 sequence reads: CASSLGQITDTQYF. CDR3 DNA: TGTGCCAGCAGCCTGGGGCAGATCACAGATACGCAGTATTTT.

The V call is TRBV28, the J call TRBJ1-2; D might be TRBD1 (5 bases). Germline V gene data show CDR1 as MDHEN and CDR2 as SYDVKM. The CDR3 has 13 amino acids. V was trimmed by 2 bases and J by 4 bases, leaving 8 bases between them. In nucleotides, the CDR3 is TGTGCCAGCAGTTTACAGGGTGGCTATGGCTACACCTTC. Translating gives CASSLQGGYGYTF.

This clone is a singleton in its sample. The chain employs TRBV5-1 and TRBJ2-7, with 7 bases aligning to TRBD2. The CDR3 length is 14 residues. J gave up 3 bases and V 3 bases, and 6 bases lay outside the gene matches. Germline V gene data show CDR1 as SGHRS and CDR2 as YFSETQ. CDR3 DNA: TGCGCCAGCAGCTCGGACTTAGCGGGCTACGAGCAGTACTTC. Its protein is CASSSDLAGYEQYF.

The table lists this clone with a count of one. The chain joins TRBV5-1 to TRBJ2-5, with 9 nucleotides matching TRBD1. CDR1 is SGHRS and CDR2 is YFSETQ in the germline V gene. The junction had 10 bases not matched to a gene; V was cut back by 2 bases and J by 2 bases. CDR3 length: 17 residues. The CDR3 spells CASSLEPTGGHQETQYF. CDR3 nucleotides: TGCGCCAGCAGCTTAGAACCTACAGGGGGCCATCAAGAGACCCAGTACTTC.

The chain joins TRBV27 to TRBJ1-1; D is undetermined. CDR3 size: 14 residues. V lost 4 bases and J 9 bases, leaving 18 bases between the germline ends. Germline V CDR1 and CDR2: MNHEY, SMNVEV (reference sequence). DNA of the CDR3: TGTGCCAGCAGTTCGGCCAGGTACTCCGAAAAAGCTTTCTTT. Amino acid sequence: CASSSARYSEKAFF.